Listed here are 18 T cell receptor beta chains from one sample, sequenced in a study of CD8 T cells in ankylosing spondylitis. Study conclusions and caveats: What appeared characteristic of ankylosing spondylitis blood was a TCR beta motif of fewer than ten highly homologous variants.

TCRdb reprocessed the 5' RACE reads with MiXCR, giving one entry per CDR3 protein. The table records about 220,000 distinct CDR3 sequences, about 7% of them present only once. Their antigens are not known. The specimen was blood, either unsorted or a sorted T cell fraction (not recorded which). All receptors come from a male donor with ankylosing spondylitis.

The sample holds many counts of this clonotype. The genes are TRBV15 and TRBJ1-4; TRBD1 is a possible D gene (5 bases). Germline lookup yields CDR1 LNHNV and CDR2 YYDKDF (reference sequence). The CDR3 length is 13 residues. V shed 0 bases and J shed 7 bases, with 6 bases lying between them. DNA for the CDR3: TGTGCCACCAGCAGAGACAGGGCTGAAAAACTGTTTTTT. Its protein product is CATSRDRAEKLFF.

This clonotype has a count of ten or more. J is TRBJ2-5 and V is TRBV7-9; D perhaps matches TRBD2 (5 bases). V dropped 0 bases and J dropped 2 bases, with 10 bases sitting between them. The CDR3 has 15 residues. The germline CDR1 and CDR2 sequences are SEHNR and FQNEAQ (reference sequence). CDR3 sequence: CASSLAGSSQETQYF. The CDR3 DNA follows: TGTGCCAGCAGCTTAGCGGGGAGTTCTCAAGAGACCCAGTACTTC.

A note on this clonotype: One end of the junction does not line up with germline, which may come from a read error. The CDR3 loop is CASRQEGLLSYNEQFF. The CDR3 DNA reads TGTGCCAGCAGACAAGAAGGACTCCTCTCCTACAATGAGCAGTTCTTC. The chain recombines TRBV4-2 with TRBJ2-1; possibly TRBD2 for D (5 bases). This CDR3 has 16 amino acids. Germline V gene sequence: CDR1 LGHNA, CDR2 YNFKEQ.

This clonotype appeared many times. CDR3 coding DNA: TGTGCCAGCAGTGGTTCTAGCGGGAGGGCCCCAGGGACCCAGTACTTC. It is translated as CASSGSSGRAPGTQYF. The chain uses TRBV6-1 and TRBJ2-5, with 12 bases aligning to TRBD2. The V segment lost 4 bases and the J segment 7 bases; nucleotides outside the gene matches: 10. This CDR3 contains 16 residues. Germline V gene lookup returns CDR1 MNHNS and CDR2 SASEGT.

This clonotype has ten or more counts. V is TRBV7-2 and J is TRBJ1-1; D ambiguous. Germline V CDR1 and CDR2: SGHTA, FQGNSA. V lost 0 bases and J 2 bases, leaving 7 bases between the germline ends. This CDR3 has 14 residues. CDR3 residues: CASSLAPHNTEAFF. The DNA for the CDR3 is TGTGCCAGCAGCTTAGCGCCACACAACACTGAAGCTTTCTTT.

J is TRBJ2-1 and V is TRBV11-1, with a weak D call TRBD2 (5 bases). V gave up 1 base and J gave up 2 bases, with 6 bases separating them. CDR1 is SGHAT, CDR2 FQDESV, per germline (reference sequence). The length of the CDR3 is 14 residues. The CDR3 protein is CASSLDGTYNEQFF. In nucleotides, the CDR3 is TGTGCCAGCAGCTTAGACGGGACCTACAATGAGCAGTTCTTC.

This clonotype was observed a single time. The V gene is TRBV6-2 or TRBV6-3, the J gene TRBJ2-7; no clear D. Germline V gives CDR1 MNHEY, CDR2 SVGEGT. CDR3 length: 13 residues. The V end lost 0 bases, the J end lost 3 bases, and 6 bases lay between the germline ends. Here the CDR3 DNA reads TGTGCCAGCAGTTACTCGAACGTCTACGAGCAGTACTTC. Translating gives CASSYSNVYEQYF.

This clonotype came up many times. The gene calls are TRBV7-9 and TRBJ2-7; D gene unclear. With 3 bases removed from V and 3 bases from J, the gap between germline ends came to 9 bases. The CDR3 loop spans 13 amino acids. Germline assignment: CDR1 SEHNR and CDR2 FQNEAQ (reference sequence). CDR3 nucleotides: TGTGCCAGCAGCTTTGGCCTTCACTACGAGCAGTACTTC. It specifies CASSFGLHYEQYF.

This clonotype was found many times. The chain joins TRBV7-9 to TRBJ2-7; 10 positions match TRBD1. With V trimmed by 1 base and J by 3 bases, 3 bases remained unmatched. This CDR3 is 15 amino acids long. CDR1 and CDR2 (germline): SEHNR, FQNEAQ (reference sequence). DNA for the CDR3: TGTGCCAGCAGCTTAGGAGGACAGGGGGGCTACGAGCAGTACTTC. Translated: CASSLGGQGGYEQYF. Combining the CDR3 with reference TRBV7-9 and TRBJ2-7 gives the whole variable domain DTGVSQNPRHKITKRGQNVTFRCDPISEHNRLYWYRQTLGQGPEFLTYFQNEAQLEKSRLLSDRFSAERPKGSFSTLEIQRTEQGDSAMYLCASSLGGQGGYEQYFGPGTRLTVT.

The CDR3 protein is CASSLQGGVGYEQYF. In DNA, the CDR3 is TGTGCCAGCAGTCTTCAGGGGGGGGTCGGTTACGAGCAGTACTTC. The chain employs TRBV6-2 or TRBV6-3 and TRBJ2-7; possibly TRBD1 or TRBD2 for D (7 bases each). The V and J ends lost 5 bases and 4 bases respectively, with 18 bases between them. CDR3 length equals 15 residues. Germline loops: CDR1 MNHEY, CDR2 SVGEGT.

Comment on this clonotype: A much bigger clone sits one base away, suggesting this may be a read error. The chain combines TRBV4-3 with TRBJ2-5; D might be TRBD1 or TRBD2, each matching 5 bases. The CDR3 has 15 residues. With 5 bases removed from V and 5 bases from J, the gap between germline ends came to 18 bases. Germline V CDR1 and CDR2: LGHNA, YSLEER. The chain's CDR3 is CASSEGSGTRETQYF. In DNA form, the CDR3 reads TGCGCCAGCAGCGAAGGGTCAGGGACGAGGGAGACCCAGTACTTC.

This clonotype was seen ten or more times. The gene calls are TRBV27 and TRBJ2-7; no firm D call. The CDR3 spans 13 residues. V lost 8 bases and J 2 bases, leaving 13 bases between the germline ends. CDR1 and CDR2 (germline): MNHEY, SMNVEV (reference sequence). The CDR3 reads CASGYRAPYEQYF. CDR3 in DNA: TGTGCCAGCGGGTACCGGGCCCCCTACGAGCAGTACTTC.

In this sample, this clonotype turned up a few times. The genes are TRBV27 and TRBJ2-1, with D perhaps TRBD2 (5 bases). The CDR3 covers 18 residues. The germline V gene encodes CDR1 MNHEY and CDR2 SMNVEV (reference sequence). V was shortened by 0 bases and J by 6 bases, with 21 bases between the two germline ends. The CDR3 bases are TGTGCCAGCAGTTTATCTGCATGGGAGCCTGGGCGAGGCAATGAGCAGTTCTTC. As protein: CASSLSAWEPGRGNEQFF.

This clonotype was counted many times. This chain uses TRBV29-1 with TRBJ1-2; TRBD1 agrees at 7 bases. The trim removed 6 bases at V and 0 bases at J, leaving 7 bases unmatched. The CDR3 totals 14 residues. Germline CDR1 reads SQVTM; CDR2 reads ANQGSEA. The CDR3 DNA follows: TGCAGCGTGGACAGGAGCGGAGCTAACTATGGCTACACCTTC. Translated: CSVDRSGANYGYTF.

In its sample, this clonotype was seen many times. The chain recombines TRBV29-1 with TRBJ2-7; D is unresolved. The CDR3 consists of 13 residues. The ends were cut back, 1 base at V and 2 bases at J, with 9 bases in the middle. Germline V gene data show CDR1 as SQVTM and CDR2 as ANQGSEA. The CDR3 DNA reads TGCAGCGTTGAAGGCCAGACCACCTACGAGCAGTACTTC. As protein: CSVEGQTTYEQYF.

This clonotype has at least ten counts. The gene calls are TRBV5-1 and TRBJ1-2, with D perhaps TRBD1 (5 bases). The V gene lost 3 bases and the J gene lost 6 bases, with 12 bases spanning the gap. From germline, CDR1 is SGHRS and CDR2 YFSETQ. The length of the CDR3 is 13 residues. This chain's CDR3 is CASSSEGRDGYTF. CDR3 nucleotides: TGCGCCAGCAGCTCAGAGGGGCGCGATGGCTACACCTTC.

This chain joins TRBV2 and TRBJ2-6; perhaps TRBD1 as D (5 bases). The length of the CDR3 is 19 residues. The V end was cut by 3 bases, the J end by 1 base, with 19 bases between. Germline V gene data show CDR1 as SNHLY and CDR2 as FYNNEI. The CDR3 loop reads CASSEDTHREASGANVLTF. The CDR3, as DNA: TGTGCCAGCAGTGAGGACACTCACCGTGAAGCGTCTGGGGCCAACGTCCTGACTTTC.

This clonotype was detected only a few times. This chain links TRBV3-1 with TRBJ1-2; D not certain. The CDR3 spans 16 residues. Trimming shortened V by 1 base and J by 0 bases, and 12 bases separated the two germline ends. The germline gives CDR1 LGHDT, CDR2 YNNKEL (reference sequence). The CDR3 here is CASSQGIGRANYGYTF. The CDR3 DNA is TGTGCCAGCAGCCAAGGGATCGGGAGAGCTAACTATGGCTACACCTTC.